This T cell receptor (beta chain) was identified during a study of blood T cell repertoires in COVID-19. Study-level information: Donors in the United States, Italy and Spain gave samples during acute or convalescent COVID-19.

TCRdb's copy holds only in-frame clones and misses some; the assay was immunoSEQ multiplex PCR. The sample has 390,000 or so clones, around 89% seen once. This CDR3 has 13 residues. The V gene lost 3 bases and the J gene lost 6 bases, with 8 bases spanning the gap. The origin of this receptor is a man aged 18 to 30 with active or convalescent COVID-19. What was sequenced was peripheral blood. This rearrangement joins TRBV23-1 to TRBJ1-4; D possibly corresponds to TRBD1 (5 bases). Being an ORF, TRBV23-1 has a function that is uncertain. The CDR3 here is CASSHQGDEKLFF. The CDR3 DNA reads as TGCGCCAGCAGTCATCAGGGTGATGAAAAACTGTTTTTT.